The clone carrying this T cell receptor beta chain was detected many times. As yet, its antigen is unknown. These data originate in a study of early T cells in non-severe SARS-CoV-2 infection. Looking at the study overall: Chains were unpaired, as sequencing was done on bulk RNA from unsorted whole blood. Study conclusions and caveats: VDJdb matching, biased toward anti-spike CD8 responses, missed private and CD4 specificities.

Individual cDNA molecules received unique molecular identifiers. Each CDR3 protein is one row after TCRdb ran MiXCR on the 5' RACE reads. Altogether roughly 75,000 distinct CDR3 sequences are present, over 9% being singletons, with the ten largest covering roughly 5%. CDR3 length: 11 residues. From germline, CDR1 is LGHDT and CDR2 YNNKEL (reference sequence). V was clipped by 3 bases and J by 4 bases, with 3 bases between them. The specimen sequenced was whole blood. The chain couples TRBV3-1 to TRBJ1-1; D gene unclear. The receptor was derived from an adult who was a healthcare worker with PCR-confirmed SARS-CoV-2 infection or an uninfected control (not recorded which). In DNA form, the CDR3 reads TGTGCCAGCAGCCAGAGCACTGAAGCTTTCTTT. Its translation is CASSQSTEAFF.